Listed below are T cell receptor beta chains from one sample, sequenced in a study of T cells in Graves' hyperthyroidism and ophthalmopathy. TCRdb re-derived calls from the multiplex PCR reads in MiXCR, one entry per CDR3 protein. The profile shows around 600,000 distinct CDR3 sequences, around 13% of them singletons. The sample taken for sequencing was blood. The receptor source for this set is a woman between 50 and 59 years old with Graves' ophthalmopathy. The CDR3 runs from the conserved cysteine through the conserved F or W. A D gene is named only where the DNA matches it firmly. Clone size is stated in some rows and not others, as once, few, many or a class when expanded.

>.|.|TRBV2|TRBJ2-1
TGTGCCAGTCAGGGGCATGAGCAGTTCTTC
CASQGHEQFF
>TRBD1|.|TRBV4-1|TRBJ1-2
TGCGCCAGCAGCCAAGCAGGGGGCTATGGCTACACCTTC
CASSQAGGYGYTF
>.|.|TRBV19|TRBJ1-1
TGTGCCTGTACTCCGCAACAGGCCGCGGGGTACACTGAAGCTTTCTTT
CACTPQQAAGYTEAFF
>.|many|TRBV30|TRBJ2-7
TGTGCCTGGAGTGCCTGGGCCGGGTACGAGCAGTACTTC
CAWSAWAGYEQYF
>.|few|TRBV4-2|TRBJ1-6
TGTGCCAGCAGCCGACCTGAGGACAGAACCTATAATTCACCCCTCCACTTT
CASSRPEDRTYNSPLHF
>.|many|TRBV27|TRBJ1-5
TGTGCCAGCAGTTTATGGTCCGGGGATCAGCCCCAGCATTTT
CASSLWSGDQPQHF
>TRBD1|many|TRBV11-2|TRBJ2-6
TGTGCCAGCAGCCGGATACAGGGGCGATCCTCTGGGGCCAACGTCCTGACTTTC
CASSRIQGRSSGANVLTF
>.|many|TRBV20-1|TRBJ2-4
TGCAGTGGGGACACCGGGACGATAGCCAAAAACATTCAGTACTTC
CSGDTGTIAKNIQYF
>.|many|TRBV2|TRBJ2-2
TGTGCCAGCAGGAGGGGCTCGGAGCCCGGGGAGCTGTTTTTT
CASRRGSEPGELFF
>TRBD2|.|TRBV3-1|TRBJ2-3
TGTGCCAGCAGCCAACGGGGCGGGGGAAGGGTTTCGGATACGCAGTATTTT
CASSQRGGGRVSDTQYF
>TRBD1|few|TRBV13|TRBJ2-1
TGTGCCAGCAGCTTAGATTGGACAGGGGGCTATTCCAATGAGCAGTTCTTC
CASSLDWTGGYSNEQFF
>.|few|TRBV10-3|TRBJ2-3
TGTGCCAGCTCCGGGACTCTGCATACAGATACGCAGTATTTT
CASSGTLHTDTQYF
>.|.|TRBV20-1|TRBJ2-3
TGCAGTGCTAGAGATCCCCCGGGAGCGGCAGATACGCAGTATTTT
CSARDPPGAADTQYF
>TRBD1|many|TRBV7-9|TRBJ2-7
TGTGCCAGCAGCTTAGGGCAGGGGGAGTACGAGCAGTACTTC
CASSLGQGEYEQYF
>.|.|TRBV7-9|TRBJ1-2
TGTGCCAGCAGCTTAGAACAGACCTATGGCTACACCTTC
CASSLEQTYGYTF
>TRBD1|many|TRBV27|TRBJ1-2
TGTGCCAGCAGTTCTACAGGGGGAGGGGGCTACACCTTC
CASSSTGGGGYTF
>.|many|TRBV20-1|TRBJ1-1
TGCAGTGTGAGTCAGACCGAAGCTTTCTTT
CSVSQTEAFF
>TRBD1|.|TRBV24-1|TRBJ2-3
TGTGCCACCAGTCGGACCGGGACAGGGAGCACAGATACGCAGTATTTT
CATSRTGTGSTDTQYF
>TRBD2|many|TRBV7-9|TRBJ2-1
TGTGCCAGCAGCTTACGTTTTGGGCGGGAGACTAACAATGAGCAGTTCTTC
CASSLRFGRETNNEQFF
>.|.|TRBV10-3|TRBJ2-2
TGTGCCATCAGTGAAAACAGCAACACCGGGGAGCTGTTTTTT
CAISENSNTGELFF
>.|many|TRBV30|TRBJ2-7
TGTGCCTGGAGTGTAGCAATGGGTGTGGAAGAGCAGTACTTC
CAWSVAMGVEEQYF
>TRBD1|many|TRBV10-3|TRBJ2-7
TGTGCCTCCGAACCGGGACAGGGGGTTTACGAGCAGTACTTC
CASEPGQGVYEQYF
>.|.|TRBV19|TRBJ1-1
TGTGCCAGTAGTTTTAGTACAGTGATGAGCACTGAAGCTTTCTTT
CASSFSTVMSTEAFF
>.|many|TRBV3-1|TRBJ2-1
TGTGCCAGCAGCCAAGATTGGGGCAGAAGCTCCTACAATGAGCAGTTCTTC
CASSQDWGRSSYNEQFF
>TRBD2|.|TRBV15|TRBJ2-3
TGTGCCACCAGCAGAGGGATGGCGGGGGGCACAGATACGCAGTATTTT
CATSRGMAGGTDTQYF
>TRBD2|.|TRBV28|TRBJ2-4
TGTGCCAGCAGTGTCTTAGCGGGGGGAGCCAAAAACATTCAGTACTTC
CASSVLAGGAKNIQYF
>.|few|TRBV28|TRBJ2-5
TGTGCCATCGGACCAGAAGGGTGGCAGACCCAGTACTTC
CAIGPEGWQTQYF
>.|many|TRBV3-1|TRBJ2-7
TGTGCCAGCAGCCCAAAGAGGGGGGCGCCTCCGCAGTACTTC
CASSPKRGAPPQYF
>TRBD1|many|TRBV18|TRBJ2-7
TGTGCCAGCTCACCCCAGACAGGGTACGAGCAGTACTTC
CASSPQTGYEQYF
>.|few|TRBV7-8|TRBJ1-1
TGTGCCAGCAGCCCCCGGGTCTCGAGCACTGAAGCTTTCTTT
CASSPRVSSTEAFF
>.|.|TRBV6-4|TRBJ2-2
TGTGCCAGCAGTGACTCATTAGACACCGGGGAGCTGTTTTTT
CASSDSLDTGELFF
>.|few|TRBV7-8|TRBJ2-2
TGTGCCAGCAGCAAAACAGCGGGCTGGGGGGAGCTGTTTTTT
CASSKTAGWGELFF
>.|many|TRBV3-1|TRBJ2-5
TGTGCCAGCAGCCAAGAACAAGGGGCCGGGGAGACCCAGTACTTC
CASSQEQGAGETQYF
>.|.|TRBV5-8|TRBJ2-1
TGTGCCAGCAGCATGGACTGGAGCTCCTACAATGAGCAGTTCTTC
CASSMDWSSYNEQFF
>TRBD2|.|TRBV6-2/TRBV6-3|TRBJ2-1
TGTGCCAGCAGTTACGCGGGACTAGCGGGAGATAGCTCCTACAATGAGCAGTTCTTC
CASSYAGLAGDSSYNEQFF
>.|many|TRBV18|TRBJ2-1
TGTGCCAGCTCATCTGGGCCTAGCGCTTACAATGAGCAGTTCTTC
CASSSGPSAYNEQFF
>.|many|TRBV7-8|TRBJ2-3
TGTGCCAGCAGCAACGGAGTTATAGATACGCAGTATTTT
CASSNGVIDTQYF
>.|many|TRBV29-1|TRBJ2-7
TGCAGCGTTGAAGGTGCGGGGGCGATTTACGAGCAGTACTTC
CSVEGAGAIYEQYF
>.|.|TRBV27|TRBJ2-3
TGTGCCAGCAGTCCCAACTTTGATACGCAGTATTTT
CASSPNFDTQYF
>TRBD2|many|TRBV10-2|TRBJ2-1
TGCGCCAGCAGGGTTTCCAGCGGGAGTTGGTATGAGCAGTTCTTC
CASRVSSGSWYEQFF
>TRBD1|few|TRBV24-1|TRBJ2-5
TGTGCCACCAGGGAGGGACAGGTCGGGACCCAGTACTTC
CATREGQVGTQYF
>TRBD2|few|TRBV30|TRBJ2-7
TGTGCCTGGAGTGTACGGCGGGAGGGGACCTACGAGCAGTACTTC
CAWSVRREGTYEQYF
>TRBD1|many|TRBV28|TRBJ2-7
TGTGCCAGCAGTTCTCCGTCCGGGACAGGGTGGACCAAGTCTAACTACGAGCAGTACTTC
CASSSPSGTGWTKSNYEQYF
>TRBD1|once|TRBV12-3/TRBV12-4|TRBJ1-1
TGTGCCAGCAGTTGGGGGACAGGGTCGGACACTGAAGCTTTCTTT
CASSWGTGSDTEAFF